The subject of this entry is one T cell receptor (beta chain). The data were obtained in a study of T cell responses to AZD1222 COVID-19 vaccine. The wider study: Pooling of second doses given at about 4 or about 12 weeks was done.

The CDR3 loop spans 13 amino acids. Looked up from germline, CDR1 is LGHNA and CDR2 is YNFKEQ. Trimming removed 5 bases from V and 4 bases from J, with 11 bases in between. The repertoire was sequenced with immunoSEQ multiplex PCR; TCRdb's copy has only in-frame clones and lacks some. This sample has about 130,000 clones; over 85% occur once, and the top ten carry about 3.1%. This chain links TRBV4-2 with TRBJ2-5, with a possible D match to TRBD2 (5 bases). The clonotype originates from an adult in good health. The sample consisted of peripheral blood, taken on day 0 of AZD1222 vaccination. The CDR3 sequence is CASSSGNLETQYF. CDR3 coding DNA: TGTGCCAGCAGCTCCGGGAACTTAGAGACCCAGTACTTC.